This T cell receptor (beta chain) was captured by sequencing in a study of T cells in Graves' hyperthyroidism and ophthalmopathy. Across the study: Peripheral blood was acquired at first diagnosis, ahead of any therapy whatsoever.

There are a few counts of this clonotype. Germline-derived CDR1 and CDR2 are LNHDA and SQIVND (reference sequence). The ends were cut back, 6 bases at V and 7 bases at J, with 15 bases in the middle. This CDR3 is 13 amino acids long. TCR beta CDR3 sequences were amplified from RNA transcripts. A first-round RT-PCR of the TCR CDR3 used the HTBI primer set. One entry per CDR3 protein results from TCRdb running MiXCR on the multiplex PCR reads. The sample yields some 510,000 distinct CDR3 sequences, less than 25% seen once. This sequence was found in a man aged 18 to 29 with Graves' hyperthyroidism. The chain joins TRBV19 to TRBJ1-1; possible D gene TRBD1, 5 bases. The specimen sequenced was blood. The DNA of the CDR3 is TGTGCCAGTAGAATGGGGCTAGGAATTGAAGCTTTCTTT. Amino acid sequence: CASRMGLGIEAFF.